The rows below give T cell receptor beta chains drawn from one sample of a study of identical twins' blood T cells. Each CDR3 protein gets one entry after TCRdb re-called the 5' RACE reads with MiXCR. Among roughly 340,000 distinct CDR3 sequences listed, 25% to 35% were seen once. Sequencing was done on a sample of PBMCs. The receptor set was obtained from a woman between 18 and 50 years old in good health. The CDR3 runs from the conserved cysteine through the conserved F or W. The order of the fields is clone size, J gene, V gene, D gene, CDR3 DNA, CDR3 protein. The D gene is left open where the match is weak. Size is stated for part of the rows, as once, few or many counts, or as a class when the clone is expanded.

abundance: NA; j_gene: TRBJ2-3; v_gene: TRBV2; d_gene: NA; CDR3nt: TGTGCCAGCGGGCCGGGCGGGGGCACAGATACGCAGTATTTT; CDR3aa: CASGPGGGTDTQYF
abundance: NA; j_gene: TRBJ2-2; v_gene: TRBV4-2; d_gene: NA; CDR3nt: TGTGTCAGCAGCCTAGGGGGACCGAACACCGGGGAGCTGTTTTTT; CDR3aa: CVSSLGGPNTGELFF
abundance: NA; j_gene: TRBJ2-2; v_gene: TRBV29-1; d_gene: TRBD1; CDR3nt: TGCAGCGCCGTCACCCCCCCAGGGGGTAACACCGGGGAGCTGTTTTTT; CDR3aa: CSAVTPPGGNTGELFF
abundance: NA; j_gene: TRBJ1-4; v_gene: TRBV2; d_gene: NA; CDR3nt: TGTGCCAGCAGTGAAGCGCTTGGGACGGTGGGCGAAAAACTGTTTTTT; CDR3aa: CASSEALGTVGEKLFF
abundance: NA; j_gene: TRBJ1-5; v_gene: TRBV5-1; d_gene: NA; CDR3nt: TGCGCCAGCAGCTTGGAAGGCAGGGATCAGCCCCAGCATTTT; CDR3aa: CASSLEGRDQPQHF
abundance: many; j_gene: TRBJ2-2; v_gene: TRBV12-3/TRBV12-4; d_gene: NA; CDR3nt: TGTGCCAGCAGCCCCTCACCCGGACAGAACACCGGGGAGCTGTTTTTT; CDR3aa: CASSPSPGQNTGELFF
abundance: few; j_gene: TRBJ2-1; v_gene: TRBV6-2/TRBV6-3; d_gene: NA; CDR3nt: TGTGCCAGCAGATTGGACAATGAGCAGTTCTTC; CDR3aa: CASRLDNEQFF
abundance: NA; j_gene: TRBJ1-2; v_gene: TRBV6-5; d_gene: NA; CDR3nt: TGTGCCAGCAGGTTAACTCATTTCCCGGATGGCTACACCTTC; CDR3aa: CASRLTHFPDGYTF
abundance: once; j_gene: TRBJ2-5; v_gene: TRBV6-6; d_gene: NA; CDR3nt: TGTGCCAACAGTTCCCCAGACAGTACACAAGAGACCCAGTACTTC; CDR3aa: CANSSPDSTQETQYF
abundance: NA; j_gene: TRBJ2-7; v_gene: TRBV11-2; d_gene: NA; CDR3nt: TGTGCCAGCAGCTTAGATCCCCCCTACGAGCAGTACTTC; CDR3aa: CASSLDPPYEQYF
abundance: few; j_gene: TRBJ2-7; v_gene: TRBV20-1; d_gene: NA; CDR3nt: TGCAGTGCTAGCGGGGCGATCTACGAGCAGTACTTC; CDR3aa: CSASGAIYEQYF
abundance: NA; j_gene: TRBJ1-1; v_gene: TRBV6-2/TRBV6-3; d_gene: NA; CDR3nt: TGTGCCAGCAGTCTCCGGATTCGGACTGAAGCTTTCTTT; CDR3aa: CASSLRIRTEAFF
abundance: few; j_gene: TRBJ2-7; v_gene: TRBV20-1; d_gene: TRBD2; CDR3nt: TGCAGTGCGAAACTAGCGGGAGTTTCCGAGCAGTACTTC; CDR3aa: CSAKLAGVSEQYF
abundance: NA; j_gene: TRBJ2-4; v_gene: TRBV14; d_gene: NA; CDR3nt: TGTGCCAGCAGCCAGGATCTAGCCAAAAACATTCAGTACTTC; CDR3aa: CASSQDLAKNIQYF
abundance: few; j_gene: TRBJ2-2; v_gene: TRBV5-5; d_gene: NA; CDR3nt: TGTGCCAGCAGCGTTCGTGCGGAGAGTTCCGGGGAGCTGTTTTTT; CDR3aa: CASSVRAESSGELFF
abundance: few; j_gene: TRBJ1-1; v_gene: TRBV2; d_gene: NA; CDR3nt: TGTGCCAGCACCCTCCCAGGATTGCCGACTGAAGCTTTCTTT; CDR3aa: CASTLPGLPTEAFF
abundance: few; j_gene: TRBJ2-3; v_gene: TRBV20-1; d_gene: NA; CDR3nt: TGCAGTGCTAGAAAGGAGAGGATTAGGACAGATACGCAGTATTTT; CDR3aa: CSARKERIRTDTQYF
abundance: NA; j_gene: TRBJ2-7; v_gene: TRBV20-1; d_gene: NA; CDR3nt: TGCAGTGCTATGGGCGTCGAGCAGCACTTC; CDR3aa: CSAMGVEQHF
abundance: NA; j_gene: TRBJ1-1; v_gene: TRBV5-6; d_gene: NA; CDR3nt: TGTGCCAGCAGCTTGAGAGCAGGCGGTAGCACTGAAGCTTTCTTT; CDR3aa: CASSLRAGGSTEAFF
abundance: few; j_gene: TRBJ2-1; v_gene: TRBV11-2; d_gene: TRBD1; CDR3nt: TGTGCCAGCAGCGTTTCCGGGACAGGGGGCTACAATGAGCAGTTCTTC; CDR3aa: CASSVSGTGGYNEQFF
abundance: NA; j_gene: TRBJ2-3; v_gene: TRBV5-1; d_gene: TRBD2; CDR3nt: TGCGCCAGCAGCTTCCGGGCTAGCGGGGGGCAAACAGATACGCAGTATTTT; CDR3aa: CASSFRASGGQTDTQYF
abundance: NA; j_gene: TRBJ2-3; v_gene: TRBV7-9; d_gene: NA; CDR3nt: TGTGCCAGCAGCTTTTTCGGCGGCACAGATACGCAGTATTTT; CDR3aa: CASSFFGGTDTQYF
abundance: few; j_gene: TRBJ1-2; v_gene: TRBV29-1; d_gene: TRBD1; CDR3nt: TGCAGCGTTGAAAGGGACAGGGGAGGGGATGGCTACACCTTC; CDR3aa: CSVERDRGGDGYTF
abundance: many; j_gene: TRBJ1-2; v_gene: TRBV12-3/TRBV12-4; d_gene: NA; CDR3nt: TGTGCCAGCAGCTCTAGACAGAAATATGGCTACACCTTC; CDR3aa: CASSSRQKYGYTF
abundance: NA; j_gene: TRBJ1-3; v_gene: TRBV14; d_gene: NA; CDR3nt: TGTGCCAGCAGCCATTATCGTTCCGGGACGAAAGGAAACACCATATATTTT; CDR3aa: CASSHYRSGTKGNTIYF
abundance: many; j_gene: TRBJ2-1; v_gene: TRBV24-1; d_gene: TRBD2; CDR3nt: TGTGCCACCAGTCTGACTAGCGGGAGAATAAATGAGCAGTTCTTC; CDR3aa: CATSLTSGRINEQFF
abundance: NA; j_gene: TRBJ2-7; v_gene: TRBV11-3; d_gene: NA; CDR3nt: TGTGCCAGCGGCTTAAGGGGGTGGGAGCAGTACTTC; CDR3aa: CASGLRGWEQYF
abundance: NA; j_gene: TRBJ2-3; v_gene: TRBV7-9; d_gene: NA; CDR3nt: TGTGCCAGCACCCTACCCCAGGCAGGGAAGACAGATACGCAGTATTTT; CDR3aa: CASTLPQAGKTDTQYF
abundance: many; j_gene: TRBJ2-7; v_gene: TRBV5-1; d_gene: NA; CDR3nt: TGCGCCAGCAGCCCCGGGACGGGGACCTACGAGCAGTACTTC; CDR3aa: CASSPGTGTYEQYF
abundance: few; j_gene: TRBJ1-5; v_gene: TRBV9; d_gene: NA; CDR3nt: TGTGCCAGCAGCGTATCGGCGAGTCCCCAGCCCCAGCATTTT; CDR3aa: CASSVSASPQPQHF
abundance: few; j_gene: TRBJ1-1; v_gene: TRBV7-6; d_gene: TRBD1; CDR3nt: TGTGCCAGCAGCTTAGCGCTGCATAGGACAGGGGGCGTCACTGAAGCTTTCTTT; CDR3aa: CASSLALHRTGGVTEAFF
abundance: NA; j_gene: TRBJ1-5; v_gene: TRBV19; d_gene: TRBD1; CDR3nt: TGTGCCAGTAGAGACCTACCAGGGGGTAGCAATCAGCCCCAGCATTTT; CDR3aa: CASRDLPGGSNQPQHF
abundance: NA; j_gene: TRBJ2-3; v_gene: TRBV29-1; d_gene: NA; CDR3nt: TGCAGTGCCGACGGTGGAACAGATACGCAGTATTTT; CDR3aa: CSADGGTDTQYF
abundance: NA; j_gene: TRBJ2-1; v_gene: TRBV6-6; d_gene: NA; CDR3nt: TGTGCCAGCAGTTACACCCTCTCCAGCGGATACAATGAGCAGTTCTTC; CDR3aa: CASSYTLSSGYNEQFF
abundance: NA; j_gene: TRBJ1-5; v_gene: TRBV16; d_gene: TRBD1; CDR3nt: TGTGCCAGCAGCGGGACAGATAAAAATCAGCCCCAGCATTTT; CDR3aa: CASSGTDKNQPQHF
abundance: NA; j_gene: TRBJ1-1; v_gene: TRBV6-1; d_gene: NA; CDR3nt: TGTGCCAGCAGCCAGACTCTGAGAACTGAAGCTTTCTTT; CDR3aa: CASSQTLRTEAFF
abundance: NA; j_gene: TRBJ2-2; v_gene: TRBV20-1; d_gene: TRBD1; CDR3nt: TGCAGTGCTGACAGGGGGACGAACACCGGGGAGCTGTTTTTT; CDR3aa: CSADRGTNTGELFF
abundance: NA; j_gene: TRBJ1-1; v_gene: TRBV27; d_gene: TRBD1; CDR3nt: TGTGCCAGCAGTCCGCCGGGACAGGGAGGTCTTGAAGCTTTCTTT; CDR3aa: CASSPPGQGGLEAFF
abundance: few; j_gene: TRBJ1-2; v_gene: TRBV5-1; d_gene: NA; CDR3nt: TGCGCCAGCAGCTCTGGACAGTCTCGGGGAGGCTACACCTTC; CDR3aa: CASSSGQSRGGYTF
abundance: NA; j_gene: TRBJ2-7; v_gene: TRBV6-2/TRBV6-3; d_gene: NA; CDR3nt: TGTGCCAGCAGCCTACTTTTTTCCGGGACGGAAACTTACGAGCAGTACTTC; CDR3aa: CASSLLFSGTETYEQYF
abundance: NA; j_gene: TRBJ2-1; v_gene: TRBV4-1; d_gene: NA; CDR3nt: TGCGCCAGCAGGCCCAGACCTCTAAGCTCCTACAATGAGCAGTTCTTC; CDR3aa: CASRPRPLSSYNEQFF
abundance: NA; j_gene: TRBJ2-3; v_gene: TRBV9; d_gene: NA; CDR3nt: TGTGCCAGCAGCGTCATAGGGGGAAGCACAGATACGCAGTATTTT; CDR3aa: CASSVIGGSTDTQYF
abundance: few; j_gene: TRBJ1-1; v_gene: TRBV19; d_gene: NA; CDR3nt: TGTGCCAGTAGCCTAACAGGGACGAACACTGAAGCTTTCTTT; CDR3aa: CASSLTGTNTEAFF
abundance: NA; j_gene: TRBJ1-4; v_gene: TRBV10-3; d_gene: TRBD1; CDR3nt: TGTGCCATCAGTGGGGGACAGGGAGAGGAAAAACTGTTTTTT; CDR3aa: CAISGGQGEEKLFF
abundance: NA; j_gene: TRBJ1-3; v_gene: TRBV18; d_gene: TRBD1; CDR3nt: TGTGCCAGCTCATCTACCGGGACAGGCTCTGGAAACACCATATATTTT; CDR3aa: CASSSTGTGSGNTIYF
abundance: many; j_gene: TRBJ1-1; v_gene: TRBV12-5; d_gene: NA; CDR3nt: TGTGCTAGTGGTTTCCACCTCACTGAAGCTTTCTTT; CDR3aa: CASGFHLTEAFF
abundance: many; j_gene: TRBJ2-1; v_gene: TRBV5-1; d_gene: NA; CDR3nt: TGCGCCAGCAGCTTGGGCGGGACAACCTACAATGAGCAGTTCTTC; CDR3aa: CASSLGGTTYNEQFF
abundance: NA; j_gene: TRBJ1-1; v_gene: TRBV20-1; d_gene: NA; CDR3nt: TGCAGTGCTAGTGGGATCACTGAAGCTTTCTTT; CDR3aa: CSASGITEAFF